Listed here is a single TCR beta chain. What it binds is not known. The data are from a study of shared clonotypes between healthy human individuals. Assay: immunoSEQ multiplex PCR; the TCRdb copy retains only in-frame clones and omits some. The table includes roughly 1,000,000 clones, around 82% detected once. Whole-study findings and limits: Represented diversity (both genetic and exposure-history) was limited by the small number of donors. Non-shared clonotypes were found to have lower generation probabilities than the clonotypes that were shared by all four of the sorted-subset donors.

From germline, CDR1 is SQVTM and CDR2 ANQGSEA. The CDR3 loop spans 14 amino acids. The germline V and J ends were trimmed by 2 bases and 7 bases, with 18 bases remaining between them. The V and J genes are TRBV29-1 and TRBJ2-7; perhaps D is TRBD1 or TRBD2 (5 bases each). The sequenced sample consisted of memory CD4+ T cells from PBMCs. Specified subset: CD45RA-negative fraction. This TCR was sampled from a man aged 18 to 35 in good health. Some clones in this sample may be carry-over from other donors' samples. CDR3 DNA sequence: TGCAGCGTTGAATCCCACCGGGGCCTTAGGGAGCAGTACTTC. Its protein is CSVESHRGLREQYF.